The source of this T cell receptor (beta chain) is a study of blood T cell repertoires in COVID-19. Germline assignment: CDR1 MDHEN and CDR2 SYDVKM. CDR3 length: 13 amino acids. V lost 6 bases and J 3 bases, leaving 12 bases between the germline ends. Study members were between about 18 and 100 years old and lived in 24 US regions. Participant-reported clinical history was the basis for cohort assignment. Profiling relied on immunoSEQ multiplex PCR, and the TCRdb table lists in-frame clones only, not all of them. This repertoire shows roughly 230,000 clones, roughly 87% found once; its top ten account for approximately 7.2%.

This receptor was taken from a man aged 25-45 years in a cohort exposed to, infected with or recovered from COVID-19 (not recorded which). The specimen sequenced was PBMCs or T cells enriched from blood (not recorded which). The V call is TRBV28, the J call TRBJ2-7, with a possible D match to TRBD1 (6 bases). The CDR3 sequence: CASSPDRSYEQYF. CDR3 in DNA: TGTGCCAGCAGCCCCGACAGGAGCTACGAGCAGTACTTC.